These 6 T cell receptor beta chains came from one sample sequenced in a study of cytomegalovirus exposure and HLA in healthy donors. Primers: 60 Vbeta forward and 13 Jbeta reverse. Clones were read by immunoSEQ multiplex PCR, and TCRdb kept only the in-frame ones, dropping some. The table lists under 150,000 clones, about 79% of them singletons, with 3.5% to 4.5% in the top ten. Source material: PBMCs. Every receptor here comes from a man aged 30 to 45 in good health and CMV-seropositive.

V and J are TRBV10-3 and TRBJ2-7, with D perhaps TRBD1 (6 bases). CDR1 is ENHRY, CDR2 SYGVKD, per germline. This CDR3 comprises 14 residues. Trimming stripped 0 bases from V and 3 bases from J, with 9 bases between. The CDR3 nucleotides are TGTGCCATCAGTGAGTCACAGGGCTACTACGAGCAGTACTTC. Its translation is CAISESQGYYEQYF.

V usage is TRBV9 and J usage is TRBJ1-1; D gene ambiguous. CDR3 length equals 15 residues. The V end lost 2 bases, the J end lost 4 bases, and 15 bases lay between the germline ends. CDR1 is SGDLS and CDR2 is YYNGEE in the germline V gene. The CDR3 loop reads CASSVAGVGTTEAFF. For the CDR3, the DNA is TGTGCCAGCAGCGTCGCCGGGGTAGGCACCACTGAAGCTTTCTTT.

This chain connects TRBV6-6 to TRBJ2-7; possible D gene TRBD2, 5 bases. V was trimmed by 2 bases and J by 0 bases, leaving 8 bases between them. Germline V gives CDR1 MNHNY, CDR2 SVGAGI (reference sequence). The CDR3 runs to 14 residues. CDR3 DNA: TGTGCCAGCAGTTACCCCGGGGACTCCTACGAGCAGTACTTC. It codes for CASSYPGDSYEQYF.

The chain uses TRBV29-1 and TRBJ1-1; the D gene is possibly TRBD1 (5 bases). Germline V gene lookup returns CDR1 SQVTM and CDR2 ANQGSEA. The CDR3 runs to 13 residues. The V gene lost 4 bases and the J gene lost 6 bases, with 15 bases spanning the gap. DNA for the CDR3: TGCAGCGTTGCAGTCGGCAGGGCACCTGAAGCTTTCTTT. It yields the protein CSVAVGRAPEAFF.

This chain uses TRBV10-2 with TRBJ2-2, with TRBD2 matching over 8 bases. The CDR3 consists of 13 residues. Germline assignment: CDR1 WSHSY and CDR2 SAAADI. V trimming: 7 bases; J trimming: 7 bases; junction bases outside the gene matches: 5. CDR3 DNA sequence: TGCGCCAGCAAAACACGGGAGGGCGGGGAGCTGTTTTTT. Residues: CASKTREGGELFF.

This chain uses TRBV7-6 with TRBJ1-6, with 9 nucleotides matching TRBD1. The CDR3 sequence is 14 residues long. Trimming at V came to 6 bases and at J to 9 bases, leaving 6 bases not matched to a gene. The germline V gene encodes CDR1 SGHVS and CDR2 FNYEAQ. The CDR3 DNA is TGTGCCAGCAGAACAGGGGGCCTTAGTTCACCCCTCCACTTT. Its protein is CASRTGGLSSPLHF.